This T cell receptor beta chain comes out of a study of blood T cell repertoires in COVID-19. Study in general: From T cells, B-cell-depleted T cells, or PBMCs came the material, which was cDNA or gDNA.

The assay was immunoSEQ multiplex PCR, and TCRdb's table has in-frame clones only and misses some. Among roughly 70,000 clones listed, 80% to 85% were seen once. The CDR3 is made up of 13 amino acids. The germline CDR1 and CDR2 sequences are SEHNR and FQNEAQ (reference sequence). V shed 5 bases and J shed 7 bases, with 15 bases lying between them. The J gene is TRBJ2-7, the V gene TRBV7-9, with D perhaps TRBD2 (5 bases). The sequence was obtained from a woman aged 60 to 75 with acute or convalescent COVID-19. Sequencing input: peripheral blood. The CDR3 loop is CASSDSAVREQYF. The CDR3 DNA reads TGTGCCAGCAGCGATAGCGCCGTGAGGGAGCAGTACTTC.